What follows are 14 T cell receptor beta chains derived from one specimen sequenced in a study of T-cell reconstitution after alpha-beta-depleted transplantation in children. Preparation of the TCRbeta library involved a method that used unique molecular identifiers. From the PCR reads, TCRdb called clonotypes with MiXCR, one entry per CDR3 protein. The data hold some 640,000 distinct CDR3 sequences, with approximately 17% observed a single time. The source was PBMCs from the stem cell graft donor, collected from the stem cell graft. The receptor set was obtained from a human donor who donated a stem cell graft to a child with acute myeloid leukemia.

The chain combines TRBV27 with TRBJ2-2; a weak D match, TRBD1 (6 bases). The ends were cut back, 11 bases at V and 7 bases at J, with 11 bases in the middle. This CDR3 spans 11 amino acids. Germline V lookup: CDR1 MNHEY, CDR2 SMNVEV (reference sequence). The CDR3 reads CALLGGGELFF. The DNA for the CDR3 is TGTGCCCTGCTAGGGGGCGGGGAGCTGTTTTTT.

This clonotype showed up just a few times. This chain uses TRBV20-1 with TRBJ1-5, with TRBD1 matching over 7 bases. V dropped 2 bases and J dropped 5; count of bases not matched to a gene: 15. Looked up from germline, CDR1 is DFQATT and CDR2 is SNEGSKA (reference sequence). There are 17 residues in the CDR3. The CDR3 is CSARNRRDSMLDQPQHF. CDR3 coding DNA: TGCAGTGCTAGAAACAGAAGGGACAGTATGTTAGATCAGCCCCAGCATTTT.

This clonotype came up a few times. This rearrangement joins TRBV10-3 to TRBJ2-7; 8 positions agree with TRBD1. CDR1 and CDR2 (germline): ENHRY, SYGVKD. J gave up 7 bases and V 6 bases, and 11 bases lay outside the gene matches. The CDR3 has 14 residues. The CDR3 loop is CAIRAGTGAEEQYV. The CDR3 DNA reads TGTGCCATCAGGGCCGGGACAGGTGCTGAGGAGCAGTACGTC.

This clonotype came up a few times. J is TRBJ2-5 and V is TRBV7-3; D ambiguous. The CDR3 loop spans 15 amino acids. The germline gives CDR1 SGHTA, CDR2 FQGTGA. Trimming removed 1 base from V and 5 bases from J, with 14 bases in between. CDR3 in DNA: TGTGCCAGCAGCTTAATTGGGATACCGCGGGAGACCCAGTACTTC. It yields the protein CASSLIGIPRETQYF.

This clonotype came up many times. The gene calls are TRBV29-1 and TRBJ1-1; D possibly corresponds to TRBD1 (6 bases). V lost 7 bases and J lost 2, with 14 bases in between. Germline V gene sequence: CDR1 SQVTM, CDR2 ANQGSEA. The CDR3 runs to 13 residues. The CDR3 DNA follows: TGCAGCGGCCTCGGGACACTCAACACTGAAGCTTTCTTT. Its translation: CSGLGTLNTEAFF.

This clonotype has at least ten counts. The chain links TRBV29-1 to TRBJ1-1; D unresolved. The V gene's germline CDR1 is SQVTM and CDR2 ANQGSEA. The CDR3 covers 12 residues. V lost 4 bases and J 4 bases, leaving 10 bases between the germline ends. DNA for the CDR3: TGCAGCGTTGTAGGGTCCGGCACTGAAGCTTTCTTT. This encodes CSVVGSGTEAFF.

This clonotype has a count of ten or more. The chain is built from TRBV19 and TRBJ2-7; 8 bases align to TRBD1. V gave up 5 bases and J gave up 5 bases; unmatched junction bases: 11. The CDR3 contains 15 residues. Per germline, CDR1 LNHDA and CDR2 SQIVND (reference sequence). The CDR3 reads CASSRPRDRTHEQYF. CDR3 bases: TGTGCCAGTAGTCGTCCTCGGGACAGGACTCACGAGCAGTACTTC.

This clonotype was found many times. The J gene is TRBJ1-1, the V gene TRBV29-1; D remains ambiguous. Trimming shortened V by 6 bases and J by 2 bases, and 10 bases separated the two germline ends. Germline-derived CDR1 and CDR2 are SQVTM and ANQGSEA. The CDR3 is made up of 12 amino acids. The CDR3 protein is CSVFWANTEAFF. The CDR3 DNA reads as TGCAGCGTCTTTTGGGCTAACACTGAAGCTTTCTTT.

This chain joins TRBV20-1 and TRBJ2-7, with TRBD1 as a possible D gene (5 bases). The CDR3 has 12 amino acids. V was cut by 2 bases and J by 3 bases, with 8 bases left in between. Looked up from germline, CDR1 is DFQATT and CDR2 is SNEGSKA (reference sequence). CDR3: CSARWQGYEQYV. The DNA for the CDR3 is TGCAGTGCTAGATGGCAGGGCTACGAGCAGTACGTC.

This clonotype has a count of ten or more. The chain carries TRBV29-1 and TRBJ2-2; D is ambiguous. CDR1 SQVTM and CDR2 ANQGSEA come from the germline V gene. This CDR3 is 14 amino acids long. Trimming shortened V by 7 bases and J by 5 bases, and 17 bases separated the two germline ends. The CDR3 DNA is TGCAGCGCCCGCATCGTATCGACGACCGGGGAGCTGTTTTTT. It translates to CSARIVSTTGELFF.

This clonotype was picked up a small number of times. The V and J genes are TRBV1 and TRBJ2-7; the D segment call TRBD2 is taken from the table without a DNA check. TRBV1 is shown as a pseudogene. This CDR3 contains 16 residues. The chain's CDR3 is CTSSQVLAGGSYEQYV. Here the CDR3 DNA reads TGCACCAGCAGCCAAGTACTAGCGGGGGGCTCCTACGAGCAGTACGTC.

This chain links TRBV12-3 or TRBV12-4 with TRBJ2-1; D is ambiguous. The CDR3 sequence is 15 residues long. Trimming cost V 1 base and J 8 bases, with 15 bases left between them. The CDR3 sequence: CASSLGHATSYEQFF. The CDR3 DNA reads as TGTGCCAGCAGTTTAGGCCACGCAACCAGTTATGAGCAGTTCTTC.

This clonotype was counted at least ten times. The rearrangement links TRBV20-1 to TRBJ2-5; D gene uncertain. Germline V gene lookup returns CDR1 DFQATT and CDR2 SNEGSKA (reference sequence). Trimming took off 0 bases at V and 4 bases at J, with 12 bases between the two ends. The CDR3 is 14 residues long. The CDR3 coding sequence is TGCAGTGCTAGAGATCAGAGTAGTGGAGAGACCCAGTACTTC. As protein: CSARDQSSGETQYF.

This clonotype was observed many times. The chain uses TRBV12-3 or TRBV12-4 and TRBJ1-6, with D maybe TRBD1 (6 bases). The V and J ends lost 6 bases and 0 bases respectively, with 15 bases between them. The CDR3 is made up of 17 amino acids. The DNA of the CDR3 is TGTGCCAGCAGCCCAACAGGGACGGGCTCCTATAATTCACCCCTCCACTTT. Amino acid sequence: CASSPTGTGSYNSPLHF.